The source of this T cell receptor (beta chain) is a study of cytomegalovirus exposure and HLA in healthy donors. Study findings and constraints: In a later analysis, TCR association rates varied by HLA locus: DRB1 most, HLA-C fewest. The authors confirmed in vitro that a few CMV-associated chains were specific for CMV antigens.

This CDR3 region has 15 residues. Trimming stripped 0 bases from V and 1 base from J, with 13 bases between. Per the germline V gene, CDR1 is GTSNPN and CDR2 is SVGIG (reference sequence). In the PCR, 60 Vbeta and 13 Jbeta primers were used. TCRdb's table, derived via immunoSEQ multiplex PCR, lists solely in-frame clones and lacks some. The sample has about 160,000 clones; roughly 80% are singletons. Details on this clone: Its antigen is unidentified.

The TCR comes from a male donor in good health and CMV-seropositive. The sequenced material came from PBMCs. The chain is built from TRBV30 and TRBJ2-7, with D possibly matching TRBD2 (6 bases). As DNA, the CDR3 is TGTGCCTGGAGTGTCTGGCGGGAATTATCCTACGAGCAGTACTTC. Translation gives CAWSVWRELSYEQYF.